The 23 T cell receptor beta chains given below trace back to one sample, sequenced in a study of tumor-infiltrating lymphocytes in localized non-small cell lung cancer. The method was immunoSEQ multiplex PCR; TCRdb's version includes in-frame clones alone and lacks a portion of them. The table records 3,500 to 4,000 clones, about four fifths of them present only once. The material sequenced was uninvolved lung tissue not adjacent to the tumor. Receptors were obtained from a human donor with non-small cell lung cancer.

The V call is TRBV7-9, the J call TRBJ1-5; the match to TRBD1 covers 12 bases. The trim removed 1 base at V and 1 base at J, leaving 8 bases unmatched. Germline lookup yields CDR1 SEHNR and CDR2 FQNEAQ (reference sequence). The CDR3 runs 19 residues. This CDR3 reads CASSLGDRGRVRSNQPQHF. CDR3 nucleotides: TGTGCCAGCAGCTTAGGGGACAGGGGGCGCGTCCGGAGCAATCAGCCCCAGCATTTT.

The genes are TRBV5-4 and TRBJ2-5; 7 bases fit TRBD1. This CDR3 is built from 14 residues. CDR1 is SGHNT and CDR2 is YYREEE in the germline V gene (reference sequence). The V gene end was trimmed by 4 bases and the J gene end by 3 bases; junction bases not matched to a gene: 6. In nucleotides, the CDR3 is TGTGCCAGCAGCCCGGCCGGGACAGAAGAGACCCAGTACTTC. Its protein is CASSPAGTEETQYF.

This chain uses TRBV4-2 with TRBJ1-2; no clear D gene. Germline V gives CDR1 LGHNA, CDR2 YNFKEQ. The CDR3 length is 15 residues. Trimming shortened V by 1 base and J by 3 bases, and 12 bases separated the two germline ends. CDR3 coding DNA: TGTGCCAGCAGCCAAGTTGGCACCTCCTACTATGGCTACACCTTC. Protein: CASSQVGTSYYGYTF.

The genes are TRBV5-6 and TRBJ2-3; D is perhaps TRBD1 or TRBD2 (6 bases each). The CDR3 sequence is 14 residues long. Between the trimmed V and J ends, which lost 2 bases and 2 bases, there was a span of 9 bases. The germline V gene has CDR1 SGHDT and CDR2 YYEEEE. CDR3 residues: CASSFPGATDTQYF. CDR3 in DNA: TGTGCCAGCAGCTTTCCGGGGGCCACAGATACGCAGTATTTT.

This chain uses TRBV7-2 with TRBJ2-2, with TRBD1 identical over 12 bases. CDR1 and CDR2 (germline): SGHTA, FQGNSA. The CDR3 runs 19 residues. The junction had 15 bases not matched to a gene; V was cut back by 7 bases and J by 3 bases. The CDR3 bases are TGTGCCAGCAACCAAGGACCGGGACAGGGGGCTTGGGACACCGGGGAGCTGTTTTTT. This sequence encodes CASNQGPGQGAWDTGELFF.

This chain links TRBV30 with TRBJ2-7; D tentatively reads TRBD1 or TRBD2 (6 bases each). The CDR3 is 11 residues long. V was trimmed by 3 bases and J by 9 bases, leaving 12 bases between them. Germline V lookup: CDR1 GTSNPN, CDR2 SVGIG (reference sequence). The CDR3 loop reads CAWRKGGGQYF. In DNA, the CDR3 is TGTGCCTGGAGAAAGGGGGGCGGGCAGTACTTC. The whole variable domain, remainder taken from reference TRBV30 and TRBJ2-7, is SQTIHQWPATLVQPVGSPLSLECTVEGTSNPNLYWYRQAAGRGLQLLFYSVGIGQISSEVPQNLSASRPQDRQFILSSKKLLLSDSGFYLCAWRKGGGQYFGPGTRLTVT.

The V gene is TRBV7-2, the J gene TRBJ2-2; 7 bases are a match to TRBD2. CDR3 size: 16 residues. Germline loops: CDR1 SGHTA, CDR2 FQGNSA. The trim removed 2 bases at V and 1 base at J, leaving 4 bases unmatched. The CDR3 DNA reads TGTGCCAGCAGCTTATGGGGGGGGAAGAACACCGGGGAGCTGTTTTTT. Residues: CASSLWGGKNTGELFF.

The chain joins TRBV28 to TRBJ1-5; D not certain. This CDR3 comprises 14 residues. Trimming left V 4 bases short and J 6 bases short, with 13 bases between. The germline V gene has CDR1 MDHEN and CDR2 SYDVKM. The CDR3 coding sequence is TGTGCCAGCAGTTCCACGGATGGTAGTCAGCCCCAGCATTTT. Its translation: CASSSTDGSQPQHF. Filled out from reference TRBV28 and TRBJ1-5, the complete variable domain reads DVKVTQSSRYLVKRTGEKVFLECVQDMDHENMFWYRQDPGLGLRLIYFSYDVKMKEKGDIPEGYSVSREKKERFSLILESASTNQTSMYLCASSSTDGSQPQHFGDGTRLSIL.

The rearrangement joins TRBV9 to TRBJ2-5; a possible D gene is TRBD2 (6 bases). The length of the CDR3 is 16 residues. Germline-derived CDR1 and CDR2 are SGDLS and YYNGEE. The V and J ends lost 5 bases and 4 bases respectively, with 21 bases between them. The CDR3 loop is CASSIAGTTPGETQYF. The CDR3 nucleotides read TGTGCCAGCAGTATCGCGGGGACGACTCCGGGAGAGACCCAGTACTTC. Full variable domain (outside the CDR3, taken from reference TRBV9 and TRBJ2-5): DSGVTQTPKHLITATGQRVTLRCSPRSGDLSVYWYQQSLDQGLQFLIQYYNGEERAKGNILERFSAQQFPDLHSELNLSSLELGDSALYFCASSIAGTTPGETQYFGPGTRLLVL.

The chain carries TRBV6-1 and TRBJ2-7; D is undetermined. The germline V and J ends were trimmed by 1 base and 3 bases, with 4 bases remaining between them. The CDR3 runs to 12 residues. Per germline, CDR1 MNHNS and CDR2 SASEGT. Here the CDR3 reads CASSEGFYEQYF. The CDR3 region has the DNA TGTGCCAGCAGTGAAGGTTTCTACGAGCAGTACTTC.

DNA for the CDR3: TGTGCCACTTTAGACCTCACAGATACGCAGTATTTT. The encoded protein is CATLDLTDTQYF. This chain connects TRBV19 to TRBJ2-3; no clear D. The CDR3 has 12 residues. The V gene lost 10 bases and the J gene lost 2 bases, with 10 bases spanning the gap. Germline CDR1 LNHDA, CDR2 SQIVND (reference sequence).

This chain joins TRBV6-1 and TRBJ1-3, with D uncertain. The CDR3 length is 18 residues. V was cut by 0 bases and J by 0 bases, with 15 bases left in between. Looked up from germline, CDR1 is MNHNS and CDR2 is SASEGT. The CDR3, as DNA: TGTGCCAGCAGTGAAGCGCAGTTTATGGTGGGCTCTGGAAACACCATATATTTT. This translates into CASSEAQFMVGSGNTIYF.

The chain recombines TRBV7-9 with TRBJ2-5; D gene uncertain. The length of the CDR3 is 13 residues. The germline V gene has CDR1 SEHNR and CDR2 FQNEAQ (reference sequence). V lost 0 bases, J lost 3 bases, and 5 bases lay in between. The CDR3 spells CASSLAEKETQYF. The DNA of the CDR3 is TGTGCCAGCAGCTTAGCAGAAAAAGAGACCCAGTACTTC.

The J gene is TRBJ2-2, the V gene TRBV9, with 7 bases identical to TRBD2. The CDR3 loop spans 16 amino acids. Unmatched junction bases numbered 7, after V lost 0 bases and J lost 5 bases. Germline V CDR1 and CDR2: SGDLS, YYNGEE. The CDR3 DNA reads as TGTGCCAGCAGCGTAGATGGTAGCGGGCGAACCGGGGAGCTGTTTTTT. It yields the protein CASSVDGSGRTGELFF.

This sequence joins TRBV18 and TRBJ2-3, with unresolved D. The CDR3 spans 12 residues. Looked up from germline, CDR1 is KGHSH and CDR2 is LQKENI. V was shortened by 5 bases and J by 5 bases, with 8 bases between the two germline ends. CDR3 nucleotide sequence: TGTGCCAGCTCATCAGGTGAAGATACGCAGTATTTT. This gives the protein CASSSGEDTQYF.

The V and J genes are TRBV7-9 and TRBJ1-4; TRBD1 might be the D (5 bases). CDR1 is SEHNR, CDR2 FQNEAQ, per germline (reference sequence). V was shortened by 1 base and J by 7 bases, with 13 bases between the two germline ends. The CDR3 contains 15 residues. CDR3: CASSLVKGSGEKLFF. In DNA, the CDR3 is TGTGCCAGCAGCTTAGTAAAGGGGAGCGGTGAAAAACTGTTTTTT. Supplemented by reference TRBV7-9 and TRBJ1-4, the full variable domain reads DTGVSQNPRHKITKRGQNVTFRCDPISEHNRLYWYRQTLGQGPEFLTYFQNEAQLEKSRLLSDRFSAERPKGSFSTLEIQRTEQGDSAMYLCASSLVKGSGEKLFFGSGTQLSVL.

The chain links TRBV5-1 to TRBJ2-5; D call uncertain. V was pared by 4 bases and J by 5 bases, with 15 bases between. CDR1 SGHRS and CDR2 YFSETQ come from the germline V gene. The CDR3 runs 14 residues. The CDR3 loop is CASSTQPAGETQYF. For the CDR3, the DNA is TGCGCCAGCAGCACGCAGCCGGCTGGGGAGACCCAGTACTTC. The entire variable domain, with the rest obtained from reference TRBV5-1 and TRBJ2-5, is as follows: KAGVTQTPRYLIKTRGQQVTLSCSPISGHRSVSWYQQTPGQGLQFLFEYFSETQRNKGNFPGRFSGRQFSNSRSEMNVSTLELGDSALYLCASSTQPAGETQYFGPGTRLLVL.

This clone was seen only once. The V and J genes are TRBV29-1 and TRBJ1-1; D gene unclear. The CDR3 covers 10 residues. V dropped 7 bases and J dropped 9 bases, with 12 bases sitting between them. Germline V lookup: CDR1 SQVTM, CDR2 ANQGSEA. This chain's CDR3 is CSGGGIQAFF. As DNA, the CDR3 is TGCAGCGGGGGAGGGATTCAAGCTTTCTTT.

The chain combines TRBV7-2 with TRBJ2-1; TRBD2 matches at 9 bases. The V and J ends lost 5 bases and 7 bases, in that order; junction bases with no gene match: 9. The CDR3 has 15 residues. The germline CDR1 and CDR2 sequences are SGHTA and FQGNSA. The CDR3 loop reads CASSRRTSARNEQFF. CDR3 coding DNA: TGTGCCAGCAGCAGACGGACTAGCGCCCGGAATGAGCAGTTCTTC.

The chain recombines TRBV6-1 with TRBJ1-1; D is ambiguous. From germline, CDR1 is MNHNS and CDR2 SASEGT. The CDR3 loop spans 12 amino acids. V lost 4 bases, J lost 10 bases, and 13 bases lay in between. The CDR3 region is CASSGPIVGAFF. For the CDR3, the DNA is TGTGCCAGCAGTGGACCAATTGTGGGAGCTTTCTTT.

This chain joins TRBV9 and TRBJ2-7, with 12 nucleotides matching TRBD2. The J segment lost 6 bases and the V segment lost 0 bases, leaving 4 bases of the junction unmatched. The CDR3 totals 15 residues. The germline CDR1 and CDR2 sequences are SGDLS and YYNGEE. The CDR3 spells CASSVDPSGRGEQYF. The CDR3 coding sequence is TGTGCCAGCAGCGTAGACCCTAGCGGGAGGGGCGAGCAGTACTTC.

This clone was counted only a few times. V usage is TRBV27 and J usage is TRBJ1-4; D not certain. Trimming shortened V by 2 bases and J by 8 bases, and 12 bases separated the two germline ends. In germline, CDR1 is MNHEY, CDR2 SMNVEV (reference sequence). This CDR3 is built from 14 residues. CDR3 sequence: CASSLKGSGEKLFF. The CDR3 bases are TGTGCCAGCAGTTTAAAGGGAAGTGGAGAAAAACTGTTTTTT.

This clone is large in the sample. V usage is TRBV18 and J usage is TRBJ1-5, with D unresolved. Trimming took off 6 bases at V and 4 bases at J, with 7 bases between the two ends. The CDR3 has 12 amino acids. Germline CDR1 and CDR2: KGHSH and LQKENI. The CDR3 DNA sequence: TGTGCCAGCTCCATGGCGAATCAGCCCCAGCATTTT. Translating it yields CASSMANQPQHF.